This T cell receptor (beta chain) was sequenced for a study of beta chain features in type 1 diabetes. Expressed TCRB transcripts were sequenced after all isolated RNA was converted to cDNA. Some clones are missing from TCRdb's copy, which holds only in-frame ones; the method was immunoSEQ multiplex PCR. The sample consists of 390,000 or so clones, 11% to 15% of them appearing once. Germline V gives CDR1 LNHNV, CDR2 YYDKDF (reference sequence). V dropped 0 bases and J dropped 10 bases, with 10 bases sitting between them. This CDR3 has 12 amino acids. In this sample, this clone turned up a few times. The gene calls are TRBV15 and TRBJ2-7; D unclear. Sequenced input: naive CD4+ T cells from blood. This sequence was found in a man aged 25-45 years in good health. The CDR3, as DNA: TGTGCCACCAGCAGAGATCAGGCAATCCAGTACGTC. Amino acids: CATSRDQAIQYV.